A single sample is the source of the 32 T cell receptor beta chains below, sequenced in a study of cytomegalovirus exposure and HLA in healthy donors (dated by TCRdb to the late 2010s). The library was built by means of the immunoSEQ multiplex PCR assay. A mixture of 60 forward primers for TCR Vbeta segments and 13 reverse primers for TCR Jbeta segments was used in the multiplex PCR. As stored in TCRdb, this immuneACCESS dataset retains in-frame rearrangements with V and J assigned. A fraction of the clones does not appear; measured against another copy, unresolved V genes explain less than half of the discrepancy, and the remainder lacks a known reason. The table for this sample lists about 170,000 clones. The biggest ten clones account for about 0.79% of the sample. Sequencing was performed on PBMCs. These receptors all come from a woman between 18 and 29 years old in good health and CMV-seropositive.

This sequence joins TRBV27 and TRBJ2-7, with D tentatively TRBD2 (6 bases). Germline V CDR1 and CDR2: MNHEY, SMNVEV (reference sequence). The CDR3 is made up of 14 amino acids. The V end was cut by 2 bases, the J end by 1 base, with 9 bases between. The CDR3 spells CASSLTGGSYEQYF. DNA of the CDR3: TGTGCCAGCAGTTTAACCGGGGGATCCTACGAGCAGTACTTC.

The chain links TRBV4-2 to TRBJ1-4; 8 bases are shared with TRBD1. Germline V lookup: CDR1 LGHNA, CDR2 YNFKEQ. The CDR3 spans 16 residues. Germline trimming cut 4 bases from V and 2 bases from J; bases unmatched to any gene: 6. The CDR3 protein is CASSRQGARTNEKLFF. The CDR3 DNA reads TGTGCCAGCAGCCGTCAGGGGGCGCGGACTAATGAAAAACTGTTTTTT.

The chain recombines TRBV2 with TRBJ1-4, with D perhaps TRBD1 (5 bases). Germline CDR1 SNHLY, CDR2 FYNNEI. The CDR3 has 14 amino acids. The V gene lost 2 bases and the J gene lost 5 bases, with 9 bases spanning the gap. The CDR3 region has the DNA TGTGCCAGCAGTGAACGGGCAGGGAATGAAAAACTGTTTTTT. It specifies CASSERAGNEKLFF.

The chain is built from TRBV5-4 and TRBJ1-2, with unresolved D. This CDR3 is built from 13 residues. Germline V gene sequence: CDR1 SGHNT, CDR2 YYREEE (reference sequence). CDR3 sequence reads: CAFSEGTNYGYTF. CDR3 DNA sequence: TGTGCTTTTTCCGAGGGTACTAACTATGGCTACACCTTC. Full variable domain (remainder filled in from reference TRBV5-4 and TRBJ1-2): ETGVTQSPTHLIKTRGQQVTLRCSSQSGHNTVSWYQQALGQGPQFIFQYYREEENGRGNFPPRFSGLQFPNYSSELNVNALELDDSALYLCAFSEGTNYGYTFGSGTRLTVV.

The chain links TRBV4-2 to TRBJ2-7; the match to TRBD2 covers 10 bases. The CDR3 loop spans 17 amino acids. V lost 1 base and J lost 4; bases outside the gene matches: 10. The germline V gene has CDR1 LGHNA and CDR2 YNFKEQ. CDR3 sequence (DNA): TGTGCCAGCAGCCAAGTCACTACTAGCGGGGTTACGTACGAGCAGTACTTC. Residues: CASSQVTTSGVTYEQYF.

The chain carries TRBV19 and TRBJ1-5; TRBD1 aligns across 9 bases. Looked up from germline, CDR1 is LNHDA and CDR2 is SQIVND (reference sequence). V was clipped by 5 bases and J by 7 bases; unmatched bases: 12. CDR3 length: 16 amino acids. CDR3 nucleotides: TGTGCCAGTAGTTCGTCGGGACAGGGTGGCGGCCAGCCCCAGCATTTT. Protein: CASSSSGQGGGQPQHF.

The gene calls are TRBV6-5 and TRBJ1-6; D unresolved. The V end lost 6 bases, the J end lost 13 bases, and 13 bases lay between the germline ends. Germline V gives CDR1 MNHEY, CDR2 SVGAGI. This CDR3 contains 12 residues. CDR3 DNA sequence: TGTGCCAGCAGGTTGGGGAGTTTGCCCCTCCACTTT. It specifies CASRLGSLPLHF.

The CDR3 loop is CASSRDRAYEQYF. DNA for the CDR3: TGTGCCAGCAGCCGCGACAGGGCCTACGAGCAGTACTTC. The chain couples TRBV7-7 to TRBJ2-7; 7 positions match TRBD1. This CDR3 has 13 residues. Germline assignment: CDR1 SSHAT and CDR2 FNYEAQ (reference sequence). After removal of 5 bases from V and 2 bases from J, the junction contained 3 bases not matched to a gene. The full variable domain, its missing parts supplied by reference TRBV7-7 and TRBJ2-7, is GAGVSQSPRYKVTKRGQDVTLRCDPISSHATLYWYQQALGQGPEFLTYFNYEAQPDKSGLPSDRFSAERPEGSISTLTIQRTEQRDSAMYRCASSRDRAYEQYFGPGTRLTVT.

This chain uses TRBV9 with TRBJ2-3, with a tentative D call TRBD2 (6 bases). The CDR3 sequence is 14 residues long. V dropped 3 bases and J dropped 5 bases, with 13 bases sitting between them. Germline CDR1 is SGDLS and CDR2 is YYNGEE. CDR3 protein: CASSGAGWGDTQYF. The CDR3 DNA sequence: TGTGCCAGCAGCGGGGCGGGATGGGGAGATACGCAGTATTTT. Full variable domain (remainder filled in from reference TRBV9 and TRBJ2-3): DSGVTQTPKHLITATGQRVTLRCSPRSGDLSVYWYQQSLDQGLQFLIQYYNGEERAKGNILERFSAQQFPDLHSELNLSSLELGDSALYFCASSGAGWGDTQYFGPGTRLTVL.

This chain links TRBV7-2 with TRBJ1-4, with a tentative D call TRBD1 (5 bases). CDR1 and CDR2 from the germline V gene are SGHTA and FQGNSA. Trimming removed 4 bases at V and 3 bases at J, with 9 bases between. The CDR3 totals 14 residues. This CDR3 is CASSSRDPNEKLFF. The DNA for the CDR3 is TGTGCCAGCAGCTCCAGGGATCCTAATGAAAAACTGTTTTTT.

The gene calls are TRBV11-2 and TRBJ2-3, with 10 bases aligning to TRBD1. The V segment lost 6 bases and the J segment 3 bases; nucleotides outside the gene matches: 6. CDR1 and CDR2 from the germline V gene are SGHAT and FQNNGV. The CDR3 sequence is 15 residues long. The CDR3 nucleotides read TGTGCCAGCAGAAGTGGGACAGGGGAGACAGATACGCAGTATTTT. The encoded protein is CASRSGTGETDTQYF.

The genes are TRBV7-8 and TRBJ2-1; 9 bases are a match to TRBD2. Looked up from germline, CDR1 is SGHVS and CDR2 is FQNEAQ. V trimming: 1 base; J trimming: 8 bases; junction bases outside the gene matches: 15. The CDR3 is made up of 18 amino acids. The CDR3 nucleotides read TGTGCCAGCAGCTTAGGTACCGGCGGGGGGGTAGTACCCTATGAGCAGTTCTTC. This encodes CASSLGTGGGVVPYEQFF.

V usage is TRBV12-1 and J usage is TRBJ2-1; TRBD1 was called by the table and not checked on the DNA. TRBV12-1 is reported as a pseudogene. The CDR3 has 14 residues. The DNA of the CDR3 is TGTGCCAGCGGTGACAGGGAAACTAACAATGAGCAGTTCTTC. As protein: CASGDRETNNEQFF.

V usage is TRBV10-2 and J usage is TRBJ1-2; D is perhaps TRBD1 (5 bases). Germline lookup yields CDR1 WSHSY and CDR2 SAAADI. This CDR3 has 14 residues. The V and J ends lost 6 bases and 3 bases respectively, with 14 bases between them. CDR3 sequence reads: CASRAAGDYYGYTF. CDR3 in DNA: TGCGCCAGCAGGGCAGCGGGGGACTACTATGGCTACACCTTC.

CDR3 amino acids: CASSLSGNEQFF. CDR3 coding DNA: TGTGCCAGCAGCCTTAGCGGAAATGAGCAGTTCTTC. The chain uses TRBV7-9 and TRBJ2-1; maybe TRBD2 (6 bases). With 5 bases removed from V and 7 bases from J, the gap between germline ends came to 9 bases. Germline V gene lookup returns CDR1 SEHNR and CDR2 FQNEAQ (reference sequence). The CDR3 contains 12 residues.

The chain combines TRBV30 with TRBJ1-5; 9 bases are shared with TRBD1. This CDR3 has 13 amino acids. Looked up from germline, CDR1 is GTSNPN and CDR2 is SVGIG (reference sequence). V was clipped by 5 bases and J by 6 bases; unmatched bases: 5. The chain's CDR3 is CAWGTGWGQPQHF. The CDR3 nucleotides read TGTGCCTGGGGGACAGGGTGGGGTCAGCCCCAGCATTTT.

This rearrangement joins TRBV4-2 to TRBJ2-2, with D perhaps TRBD1 (6 bases). The germline V gene has CDR1 LGHNA and CDR2 YNFKEQ. This CDR3 is built from 18 residues. V gave up 2 bases and J gave up 3 bases, with 19 bases separating them. Written as DNA, the CDR3 is TGTGCCAGCAGCCAACTCCAGGGGATATACGCCGACACCGGGGAGCTGTTTTTT. This sequence encodes CASSQLQGIYADTGELFF.

V and J are TRBV9 and TRBJ1-3; the D is unclear. The CDR3 has 14 residues. Between the trimmed V and J ends, which lost 0 bases and 3 bases, there was a span of 7 bases. Germline loops: CDR1 SGDLS, CDR2 YYNGEE. The CDR3 reads CASSVAPDGNTIYF. CDR3 in DNA: TGTGCCAGCAGCGTAGCGCCAGATGGAAACACCATATATTTT. The variable domain in full, completed from reference TRBV9 and TRBJ1-3, reads DSGVTQTPKHLITATGQRVTLRCSPRSGDLSVYWYQQSLDQGLQFLIQYYNGEERAKGNILERFSAQQFPDLHSELNLSSLELGDSALYFCASSVAPDGNTIYFGEGSWLTVV.

Note on this clone: The same CDR3 arises from other DNA sequences in this sample as well. The CDR3 loop reads CASSSRQGRALNTEAFF. The CDR3 DNA reads TGTGCCAGCTCATCACGGCAGGGTCGGGCTTTGAACACTGAAGCTTTCTTT. The rearrangement uses TRBV18 and TRBJ1-1; possibly TRBD1 for D (5 bases). The CDR3 spans 17 residues. Germline values: CDR1 KGHSH, CDR2 LQKENI. Trimming stripped 5 bases from V and 0 bases from J, with 19 bases between. The full variable domain, its missing parts supplied by reference TRBV18 and TRBJ1-1, is NAGVMQNPRHLVRRRGQEARLRCSPMKGHSHVYWYRQLPEEGLKFMVYLQKENIIDESGMPKERFSAEFPKEGPSILRIQQVVRGDSAAYFCASSSRQGRALNTEAFFGQGTRLTVV.

The J gene is TRBJ2-1, the V gene TRBV11-2; D gene unclear. Per the germline V gene, CDR1 is SGHAT and CDR2 is FQNNGV. The CDR3 totals 14 residues. V gave up 1 base and J gave up 9 bases, with 13 bases separating them. The CDR3 nucleotides read TGTGCCAGCAGCTTAGGAGGTAGCTCGGGTGAGCAGTTCTTC. Its protein is CASSLGGSSGEQFF.

V and J are TRBV4-1 and TRBJ2-1; D ambiguous. CDR1 MGHRA and CDR2 YSYEKL come from the germline V gene. The CDR3 loop spans 14 amino acids. Trimming stripped 0 bases from V and 4 bases from J, with 7 bases between. CDR3 protein: CASSQDPVYNEQFF. The CDR3, as DNA: TGCGCCAGCAGCCAAGATCCTGTTTACAATGAGCAGTTCTTC.

V and J are TRBV10-3 and TRBJ1-2; perhaps TRBD1 as D (6 bases). Trimming took 3 bases from V and 4 from J, leaving 6 bases between them. CDR1 is ENHRY and CDR2 is SYGVKD in the germline V gene. The CDR3 is 12 residues long. The CDR3: CAISEGGYGYTF. The CDR3 nucleotides are TGTGCCATCAGTGAAGGGGGCTATGGCTACACCTTC.

This rearrangement joins TRBV11-3 to TRBJ2-5; D is perhaps TRBD2 (5 bases). The CDR3 spans 15 residues. Trimming took 6 bases from V and 2 from J, leaving 16 bases between them. Germline CDR1 and CDR2: SGHNT and YENEEA. The DNA of the CDR3 is TGTGCCAGCAGTCGCCCTAGCTTTGGACAAGAGACCCAGTACTTC. Protein product: CASSRPSFGQETQYF.

The DNA of the CDR3 is TGTGCCAGCAGCAGCGGACAGGCAAGCAATCAGCCCCAGCATTTT. Residues: CASSSGQASNQPQHF. The chain combines TRBV7-2 with TRBJ1-5, with 7 nucleotides matching TRBD1. The CDR3 extends over 15 amino acids. The V gene end was trimmed by 5 bases and the J gene end by 1 base; junction bases not matched to a gene: 5. Germline CDR1 reads SGHTA; CDR2 reads FQGNSA.

The gene calls are TRBV29-1 and TRBJ2-7; the match to TRBD1 covers 10 bases. CDR3 length: 13 amino acids. From germline, CDR1 is SQVTM and CDR2 ANQGSEA. Losses at the gene ends were 0 bases for V and 12 bases for J; bases not matched to a gene: 8. The CDR3 is CSVEDRTGGTMYF. The CDR3 DNA sequence: TGCAGCGTTGAAGATAGGACAGGGGGAACGATGTACTTC.

The genes are TRBV6-1 and TRBJ2-7, with TRBD1 matching over 7 bases. Looked up from germline, CDR1 is MNHNS and CDR2 is SASEGT. V was clipped by 6 bases and J by 1 base; unmatched bases: 6. The CDR3 sequence is 14 residues long. The CDR3 DNA reads as TGTGCCAGCAGGGTCTACAGGGGATCCTACGAGCAGTACTTC. It encodes CASRVYRGSYEQYF.

This chain connects TRBV7-9 to TRBJ2-3; 9 bases fit TRBD1. The trim removed 5 bases at V and 0 bases at J, leaving 6 bases unmatched. Germline CDR1 and CDR2: SEHNR and FQNEAQ (reference sequence). The CDR3 extends over 16 amino acids. The CDR3 spells CASSPSQGASTDTQYF. The DNA for the CDR3 is TGTGCCAGCAGCCCGTCACAGGGGGCAAGCACAGATACGCAGTATTTT. The whole variable domain, remainder taken from reference TRBV7-9 and TRBJ2-3, is DTGVSQNPRHKITKRGQNVTFRCDPISEHNRLYWYRQTLGQGPEFLTYFQNEAQLEKSRLLSDRFSAERPKGSFSTLEIQRTEQGDSAMYLCASSPSQGASTDTQYFGPGTRLTVL.

This chain uses TRBV14 with TRBJ2-4, with a possible D match to TRBD2 (6 bases). Germline CDR1 reads SGHDN; CDR2 reads FVKESK. This CDR3 has 18 amino acids. V lost 2 bases and J lost 3, with 20 bases in between. CDR3 loop: CASSQYYGGAGGKNIQYF. The CDR3 DNA is TGTGCCAGCAGCCAATATTATGGCGGGGCGGGCGGCAAAAACATTCAGTACTTC.

This chain links TRBV11-3 with TRBJ2-3; D not certain. This CDR3 is 14 amino acids long. The V and J ends lost 7 bases and 2 bases respectively, with 13 bases between them. Germline CDR1 is SGHNT and CDR2 is YENEEA. The CDR3: CASTFAQYTDTQYF. The CDR3, as DNA: TGTGCCAGCACTTTCGCCCAGTACACAGATACGCAGTATTTT.

J is TRBJ1-1 and V is TRBV15; no reliable D call. This CDR3 comprises 13 residues. In germline, CDR1 is LNHNV, CDR2 YYDKDF (reference sequence). V lost 0 bases to trimming and J lost 5 bases, with 7 bases between them. CDR3 nucleotides: TGTGCCACCAGCAGAGATTTAGAGACTGAAGCTTTCTTT. Translating it yields CATSRDLETEAFF.

The chain recombines TRBV6-5 with TRBJ2-7; TRBD2 matches at 12 bases. Losses at the gene ends were 6 bases for V and 0 bases for J; bases not matched to a gene: 3. Germline CDR1 is MNHEY and CDR2 is SVGAGI. The CDR3 sequence is 15 residues long. The chain's CDR3 is CASRPSGGDSYEQYF. CDR3 nucleotides: TGTGCCAGCAGGCCTAGCGGGGGGGACTCCTACGAGCAGTACTTC.

The genes are TRBV2 and TRBJ1-2, with D unclear. From germline, CDR1 is SNHLY and CDR2 FYNNEI. This CDR3 comprises 13 residues. With 1 base removed from V and 8 bases from J, the gap between germline ends came to 11 bases. CDR3 residues: CASSEDVRVGYTF. CDR3 sequence (DNA): TGTGCCAGCAGTGAAGACGTGAGGGTCGGCTACACCTTC.